This T cell receptor (beta chain) was profiled in a study of T cell repertoires in cytomegalovirus infection. As for the study in general: Well-studied HLA-B-restricted CMV epitopes were used in the study alongside recently identified HLA-C-restricted ones. Evidence of both CMV infection and a matching HLA type came from public TCR beta signatures.

Findings and limits, study-wide: There were HLA-C-restricted CMV-specific TCR beta clonotypes dominating the ex vivo response. Public TCR beta family frequency separated CMV-and-HLA carriers, including in an independent cohort.

TCRdb called the reads again in MiXCR, with one record for every CDR3 protein. The table lists hundreds of thousands of distinct CDR3 sequences, around a third of them singletons. This CDR3 has 15 amino acids. CDR1 MNHEY and CDR2 SMNVEV come from the germline V gene (reference sequence). Trimming took off 4 bases at V and 5 bases at J, with 17 bases between the two ends. As concerns this clonotype: The antigen is unknown.

This chain connects TRBV27 to TRBJ1-1; D possibly corresponds to TRBD1 (6 bases). This clonotype was sampled from a human donor in good health (CMV status not recorded). Some clones in this sample may be carry-over from other donors' samples. The specimen comprised cultured PBMCs, sampled from culture after CMV antigen stimulation. CDR3 residues: CASSSPLGGRTEAFF. The CDR3 bases are TGTGCCAGCAGTTCCCCATTGGGGGGGCGGACTGAAGCTTTCTTT.